This record concerns one T cell receptor (beta chain) sequence. Its antigen is not yet known. Per-base quality was not reported, and no clone a single base away is much larger than it. The CDR3 has 18 amino acids, counting the end cysteine and phenylalanine. Of all the DNA, just the CDR3 is kept, 54 bases in frame from base 1. The germline V gene specifies LGHNA as CDR1 and YSLEER as CDR2. V sheds 0 bases and J sheds 7 bases, leaving 21 bases between their ends. This sample is part of a study of blood T cell repertoires in COVID-19 (dated by TCRdb to 2020 to 2021). In the study overall: Collaborator samples came from the United States, Italy and Spain and covered acute and convalescent phases of COVID-19. The material from the prospective study consisted of cDNA or gDNA derived from T cells, B-cell-depleted T cells, or PBMCs. Subjects who had been exposed to COVID-19, were actively infected with it, or had recovered from it provided the deeply sampled blood TCRbeta repertoires that made up the dataset. A freely available public database, intended as a resource for researchers studying the immune response to SARS-CoV-2, is where the repertoires were released. The samples were drawn from the first 160 participants of the ongoing ImmuneRACE study and from some 1,300 subjects provided by 6 global collaborators. Sample metadata almost always included a de-identified subject ID, COVID-19 status, age in years and sex. Where available, HLA class I and class II types were obtained from metadata supplied by the sample provider rather than from assay-based typing. Beyond this particular receptor, the publication reports: How much clinical and demographic metadata was included differed by source and by participant, and the metadata was provided uncurated.

The immunoSEQ Assay, a bias-controlled multiplex PCR, was used to amplify TCRbeta CDR3 regions from genomic DNA. The original methods were these. The number of nucleated cells in each sample was estimated from the amplification of reference gene primers within the assay. Sequence reads were collapsed and filtered to measure the absolute abundance of every unique TCRbeta CDR3 rearrangement. Productive Simpson clonality was computed per sample as the square root of Simpson's diversity index over productive rearrangements. TCRdb carries this immuneACCESS record with in-frame sequences only. Its versions omit some clonotypes, under half of them owing to an unresolved V gene in the studies checked, with the rest unexplained. That table supplies the V and J calls and clone size; D and trimming were determined from the DNA. The sample table lists about 150,000 clones, 80% to 90% of them with a count of one. Together, the top ten hold less than 5.5% of the sample.

In the prospective study, participants were about 18 to 100 years old, resided in fewer than 25 geographic areas of the United States, and were enrolled through a virtual design. To assign participants to cohorts, the prospective study relied on clinical history that participants themselves reported in a screening survey and a study questionnaire. For ImmuneRACE Cohort 3, a participant was defined as recovered based on two consecutive negative NP/OP PCR tests, clearance by a healthcare professional, or resolution of symptoms. In the prospective study, whole blood, serum and a nasopharyngeal or oropharyngeal swab were collected from each participant by mobile phlebotomists. Additional blood draws and questionnaires over an approximately 2-month period could optionally be provided by prospective study participants. Before DNA extraction, prospective study blood samples were shipped either frozen or at room temperature.

The sequence is built from TRBV4-3 and TRBJ1-4; the best D guess is TRBD1, with 6 bases matching. This TCR came from a man aged 45-65 years who had recovered from COVID-19. Material: PBMCs or T cells enriched from blood (not recorded which). The CDR3 protein is CASSQDKGIGQDSEKLFF. The nucleotide sequence is given as TGCGCCAGCAGCCAAGATAAGGGGATAGGCCAGGACAGTGAAAAACTGTTTTTT.